Listed below are T cell receptor beta chains from one sample, sequenced in a study of T cell repertoires in cytomegalovirus infection. In TCRdb, the reads were re-called with MiXCR into one record per CDR3 protein. The data show about a million distinct CDR3 sequences, approximately 32% seen once. The antigens of these receptors remain unknown. The sequencing used cultured CD8+ T cells from PBMCs, collected from culture after CMV antigen stimulation. All receptors derive from a human donor in good health (CMV status not recorded). Some clones in this sample may be carry-over from other donors' samples. CDR3s include the opening cysteine and the closing phenylalanine or tryptophan. D genes are given only for firm matches. For some rows the clone size is stated as once, few or many, or as a class when expanded; others skip it.

D gene: TRBD1
V gene: TRBV7-9
J gene: TRBJ2-1
clone size: few
CDR3 protein: CASSTQGAGNEQFF
CDR3 DNA: TGTGCCAGCTCGACACAGGGGGCAGGCAATGAGCAGTTCTTC

D gene: -
V gene: TRBV15
J gene: TRBJ2-2
clone size: few
CDR3 protein: CATSIWDRTGELFF
CDR3 DNA: TGTGCCACCAGCATATGGGATAGGACCGGGGAGCTGTTTTTT

D gene: -
V gene: TRBV4-1
J gene: TRBJ1-3
clone size: -
CDR3 protein: CASSQDQGTGNTIYF
CDR3 DNA: TGCGCCAGCAGCCAAGATCAAGGGACTGGAAACACCATATATTTT

D gene: -
V gene: TRBV12-5
J gene: TRBJ2-1
clone size: few
CDR3 protein: CASGLEILSSYNEQFF
CDR3 DNA: TGTGCTAGTGGTTTGGAAATACTTAGCTCCTACAATGAGCAGTTCTTC

D gene: -
V gene: TRBV7-9
J gene: TRBJ2-3
clone size: -
CDR3 protein: CASSLEIRLQGPSTDTQYF
CDR3 DNA: TGTGCCAGCAGCTTAGAAATCAGGCTACAGGGCCCTAGCACAGATACGCAGTATTTT

D gene: -
V gene: TRBV29-1
J gene: TRBJ2-1
clone size: few
CDR3 protein: CSVGGALYNEQFF
CDR3 DNA: TGCAGCGTTGGAGGGGCCCTCTACAATGAGCAGTTCTTC

D gene: -
V gene: TRBV27
J gene: TRBJ2-5
clone size: few
CDR3 protein: CASSSHRENQETQYF
CDR3 DNA: TGTGCCAGCAGTTCCCACAGGGAGAACCAAGAGACCCAGTACTTC

D gene: -
V gene: TRBV6-6
J gene: TRBJ1-1
clone size: -
CDR3 protein: CASSQGIPEAFF
CDR3 DNA: TGTGCCAGCAGTCAAGGAATACCTGAAGCTTTCTTT

D gene: TRBD1
V gene: TRBV20-1
J gene: TRBJ1-6
clone size: many
CDR3 protein: CSAPRDSSSYNSPLHF
CDR3 DNA: TGCAGTGCTCCCCGGGACAGCAGCTCCTATAATTCACCCCTCCACTTT

D gene: TRBD1
V gene: TRBV6-2/TRBV6-3
J gene: TRBJ1-1
clone size: -
CDR3 protein: CASSYSSETGETEAFF
CDR3 DNA: TGTGCCAGCAGTTACTCATCTGAGACAGGGGAAACTGAAGCTTTCTTT

D gene: TRBD1
V gene: TRBV19
J gene: TRBJ2-1
clone size: few
CDR3 protein: CASSIGGTGTSYEQFF
CDR3 DNA: TGTGCCAGTAGTATAGGAGGGACAGGCACTTCCTATGAGCAGTTCTTC

D gene: -
V gene: TRBV28
J gene: TRBJ1-1
clone size: few
CDR3 protein: CASSPGLPNTEAFF
CDR3 DNA: TGTGCCAGCAGCCCCGGATTGCCGAACACTGAAGCTTTCTTT

D gene: -
V gene: TRBV19
J gene: TRBJ2-2
clone size: few
CDR3 protein: CASSIQMGGFGELFF
CDR3 DNA: TGTGCCAGTAGTATTCAAATGGGAGGCTTCGGGGAGCTGTTTTTT

D gene: TRBD2
V gene: TRBV7-6
J gene: TRBJ2-3
clone size: few
CDR3 protein: CASSPSGALGYTQYF
CDR3 DNA: TGTGCCAGCAGCCCAAGCGGGGCCCTCGGATATACGCAGTATTTT

D gene: -
V gene: TRBV7-2
J gene: TRBJ2-1
clone size: many
CDR3 protein: CASSRAGRLGDEQFF
CDR3 DNA: TGTGCCAGCAGCCGGGCGGGGAGGCTGGGCGATGAGCAGTTCTTC

D gene: TRBD2
V gene: TRBV19
J gene: TRBJ2-7
clone size: few
CDR3 protein: CASSPTASGFYEQYF
CDR3 DNA: TGTGCCAGTAGTCCTACCGCTAGCGGGTTCTACGAGCAGTACTTC

D gene: -
V gene: TRBV15
J gene: TRBJ2-1
clone size: -
CDR3 protein: CATSRGPPSDVNNEQFF
CDR3 DNA: TGTGCCACCAGCAGAGGCCCACCTTCCGATGTCAACAATGAGCAGTTCTTC

D gene: -
V gene: TRBV4-1
J gene: TRBJ1-1
clone size: -
CDR3 protein: CASSRQTVNTEAFF
CDR3 DNA: TGCGCCAGCAGCCGCCAGACAGTGAACACTGAAGCTTTCTTT

D gene: -
V gene: TRBV28
J gene: TRBJ1-3
clone size: few
CDR3 protein: CASSSYRRSGGSGNTIYF
CDR3 DNA: TGTGCCAGCAGTTCCTACCGCCGGTCGGGTGGCTCTGGAAACACCATATATTTT

D gene: TRBD2
V gene: TRBV9
J gene: TRBJ2-1
clone size: few
CDR3 protein: CASSVRSGGVYNEQFF
CDR3 DNA: TGTGCCAGCAGCGTGAGGTCGGGGGGGGTCTACAATGAGCAGTTCTTC

D gene: -
V gene: TRBV7-2
J gene: TRBJ1-5
clone size: -
CDR3 protein: CASSGGGVGSNQPQHF
CDR3 DNA: TGTGCCAGCAGCGGGGGGGGGGTGGGAAGCAATCAGCCCCAGCATTTT

D gene: -
V gene: TRBV14
J gene: TRBJ1-2
clone size: -
CDR3 protein: CASSQDRLDRGMVF
CDR3 DNA: TGTGCCAGCAGCCAAGACCGGTTGGACCGCGGTATGGTCTTC

D gene: TRBD1
V gene: TRBV6-1
J gene: TRBJ2-1
clone size: -
CDR3 protein: CATTDRGLGEQFF
CDR3 DNA: TGTGCCACCACAGACAGGGGGCTAGGAGAGCAGTTCTTC

D gene: TRBD2
V gene: TRBV7-7
J gene: TRBJ2-1
clone size: few
CDR3 protein: CASSLGLKGLARDEQFF
CDR3 DNA: TGTGCTAGCAGCTTAGGATTGAAGGGACTAGCGAGGGATGAGCAGTTCTTC

D gene: -
V gene: TRBV7-6
J gene: TRBJ1-1
clone size: -
CDR3 protein: CASSLGGWGHSEAFF
CDR3 DNA: TGTGCCAGCAGCTTAGGAGGGTGGGGACATTCGGAAGCTTTCTTT

D gene: -
V gene: TRBV27
J gene: TRBJ2-3
clone size: once
CDR3 protein: CASSFAGMGSADTQYF
CDR3 DNA: TGTGCCAGCAGTTTTGCGGGGATGGGGAGCGCAGATACGCAGTATTTT

D gene: -
V gene: TRBV6-6
J gene: TRBJ1-1
clone size: many
CDR3 protein: CASSYGLSGDTEAFF
CDR3 DNA: TGTGCCAGCAGTTACGGGCTTTCAGGGGACACTGAAGCTTTCTTT

D gene: -
V gene: TRBV5-1
J gene: TRBJ1-1
clone size: -
CDR3 protein: CASTPGSGAMWSFF
CDR3 DNA: TGCGCCAGCACCCCGGGTTCGGGGGCGATGTGGTCTTTCTTT

D gene: TRBD1
V gene: TRBV9
J gene: TRBJ2-4
clone size: -
CDR3 protein: CASSTPGQGAGNIQYF
CDR3 DNA: TGTGCCAGCAGCACGCCGGGACAGGGGGCGGGAAACATTCAGTACTTC

D gene: -
V gene: TRBV27
J gene: TRBJ2-1
clone size: -
CDR3 protein: CASSAPGSSYNEQFF
CDR3 DNA: TGTGCCAGCAGTGCCCCGGGAAGCTCCTACAATGAGCAGTTCTTC

D gene: -
V gene: TRBV27
J gene: TRBJ2-5
clone size: -
CDR3 protein: CASSLWGALVETQYF
CDR3 DNA: TGTGCCAGCAGTTTGTGGGGGGCCTTAGTGGAGACCCAGTACTTC

D gene: TRBD1
V gene: TRBV6-2/TRBV6-3
J gene: TRBJ2-7
clone size: few
CDR3 protein: CASIGTGKSGSYEQYF
CDR3 DNA: TGTGCCAGCATCGGGACAGGCAAAAGCGGCTCCTACGAGCAGTACTTC

D gene: -
V gene: TRBV4-1
J gene: TRBJ2-3
clone size: -
CDR3 protein: CASSLLTERSTDTQYF
CDR3 DNA: TGCGCCAGCAGCCTTCTTACGGAGCGGAGCACAGATACGCAGTATTTT

D gene: TRBD1
V gene: TRBV2
J gene: TRBJ2-2
clone size: few
CDR3 protein: CASSRDGDDGTVDTGELFF
CDR3 DNA: TGTGCCAGCAGTCGTGATGGGGATGACGGGACAGTCGACACCGGGGAGCTGTTTTTT

D gene: -
V gene: TRBV4-2
J gene: TRBJ1-4
clone size: -
CDR3 protein: CASSFDEATNEKLFF
CDR3 DNA: TGTGCCAGCAGCTTCGACGAGGCAACTAATGAAAAACTGTTTTTT

D gene: -
V gene: TRBV12-3/TRBV12-4
J gene: TRBJ2-7
clone size: -
CDR3 protein: CTSSLHRGDYEQYF
CDR3 DNA: TGTACCAGCAGTTTACATCGGGGCGACTACGAGCAGTACTTC

D gene: -
V gene: TRBV4-1
J gene: TRBJ1-1
clone size: -
CDR3 protein: CASSQVGVANTEAFF
CDR3 DNA: TGCGCCAGCAGCCAAGTTGGGGTTGCGAACACTGAAGCTTTCTTT